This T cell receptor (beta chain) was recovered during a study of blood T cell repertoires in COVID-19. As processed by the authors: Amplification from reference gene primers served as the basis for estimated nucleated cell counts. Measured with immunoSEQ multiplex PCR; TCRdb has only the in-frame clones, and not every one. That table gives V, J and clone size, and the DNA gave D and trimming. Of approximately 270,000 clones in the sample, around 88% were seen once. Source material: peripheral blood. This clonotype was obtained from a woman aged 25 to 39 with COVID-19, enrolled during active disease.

CDR3 sequence (DNA): TGCAGCGTTCAGGGCCTCAGCTACGAGCAGTACTTC. Protein sequence: CSVQGLSYEQYF. This chain uses TRBV29-1 with TRBJ2-7; maybe TRBD1 (5 bases). The CDR3 consists of 12 residues. V lost 5 bases and J 3 bases, leaving 11 bases between the germline ends. In germline, CDR1 is SQVTM, CDR2 ANQGSEA.